This T cell receptor (beta chain) was identified during a study of T cells expressing NK-cell markers (dated by TCRdb to the early 2020s). Notes on the research overall: Three sorted T-cell subsets (CD3+CD56+NKG2C+, CD3+CD56+NKG2C- and CD3+CD56-NKG2C+) from 7 to 9 donors had their TCR beta-chain repertoires profiled. Seven of the eight sequenced donors were HCMV-seropositive and one was HCMV-seronegative. The study sequenced eight donors, all healthy volunteers chosen at random: three men and five women. Illumina HiSeq 2000/2500, MiSeq or NextSeq was used to sequence libraries as 2 x 150 bp reads.

As concerns this clonotype: It has no known antigen specificity.

The sequencer was an Illumina HiSeq 2000. TCR beta cDNA libraries were made by 5'RACE template switching that added a universal primer site and unique molecular identifiers. cDNA synthesis was primed from the TCR beta constant segment, followed by two successive PCR amplification steps. Regarding the original processing steps: MIGEC was used to demultiplex reads and group the reads by UMI, and MiTCR was used to assemble and quantify clonotypes. To exclude erroneous sequences, any TCR cDNA sequence not supported by at least two reads was discarded. The tcR package was used for downstream repertoire analysis, and clonotypes were matched across fractions by CDR3 nucleotide sequence plus V segment. Antigen specificity was annotated against VDJdb with VDJmatch, allowing one amino acid substitution in CDR3. One entry per CDR3 protein sequence results from the TCRdb reprocessing of the reads, with DNA left out. TCRdb, rather than the study authors, made the V and J calls. The sample's clone listing holds about 460,000 distinct CDR3 sequences. Under 1.5% of the sample comes from the top ten.

HCMV-specific IgG was detected in serum with a commercial ELISA kit to determine HCMV serostatus. Ficoll density gradient centrifugation was used to isolate peripheral blood mononuclear cells from blood. Measured from the cysteine to the phenylalanine, the CDR3 is 16 residues long. No DNA has been recorded. The germline V gene encodes CDR1 LGHNA and CDR2 YNFKEQ. Study-wide conclusions, independent of this receptor: In roughly 6 donors, the dominant CD3+CD56+NKG2C+ clonotypes were found to rank among the top 10 CD8+ clonotypes and to make up about 1.0-7.0% of CD8+ T cells. It remained unclear whether the expanded NKG2C-expressing T cell clones were specific for HCMV antigens. Those dominant clonotypes were again the most abundant among CD3+CD56-NKG2C+ cells in a handful of donors, at roughly 25-60.1%.

The receptor chain draws on TRBV4-2 and TRBJ2-1; the D call from TCRdb, TRBD1, cannot be confirmed without DNA. The sequence was obtained from a woman between 45 and 65 years old in good health. Donor details come from another sample of the same person, matched by shared clones. Sequencing was performed on blood T cells: a sorted CD56 or NKG2C T cell subset, CD4+ or CD8+ T cells, or bulk PBMC T cells (not recorded which). The CDR3 reads as follows: CASSQDPGTGGHEQFF.